This T cell receptor beta chain is from a study of OX40 agonist ivuxolimab in advanced cancers. In the study overall: A diagnosis of hepatocellular carcinoma, melanoma, renal cell or head and neck cancer was present in dose-escalation patients. Mean age about 60 years, range about 20 to 79; nearly 85% male.

The repertoire was sequenced with immunoSEQ multiplex PCR; TCRdb's copy has only in-frame clones and lacks some. The table shows 70,000 to 80,000 clones, with about 89% occurring only once. V was trimmed by 5 bases and J by 3 bases, leaving 17 bases between them. The CDR3 has 16 residues. CDR1 MNHEY and CDR2 SMNVEV come from the germline V gene (reference sequence). J is TRBJ2-1 and V is TRBV27; D is possibly TRBD1 or TRBD2 (5 bases each). The receptor was derived from an adult with an advanced solid tumor such as melanoma, head and neck, liver or kidney cancer. This sample comprised CD4+ or CD8+ T cells sorted from blood, obtained in a trial of the OX40 agonist ivuxolimab. In DNA, the CDR3 is TGTGCCAGCAGTCTGGGACCGGAGCTAGACTACAATGAGCAGTTCTTC. It translates to CASSLGPELDYNEQFF.